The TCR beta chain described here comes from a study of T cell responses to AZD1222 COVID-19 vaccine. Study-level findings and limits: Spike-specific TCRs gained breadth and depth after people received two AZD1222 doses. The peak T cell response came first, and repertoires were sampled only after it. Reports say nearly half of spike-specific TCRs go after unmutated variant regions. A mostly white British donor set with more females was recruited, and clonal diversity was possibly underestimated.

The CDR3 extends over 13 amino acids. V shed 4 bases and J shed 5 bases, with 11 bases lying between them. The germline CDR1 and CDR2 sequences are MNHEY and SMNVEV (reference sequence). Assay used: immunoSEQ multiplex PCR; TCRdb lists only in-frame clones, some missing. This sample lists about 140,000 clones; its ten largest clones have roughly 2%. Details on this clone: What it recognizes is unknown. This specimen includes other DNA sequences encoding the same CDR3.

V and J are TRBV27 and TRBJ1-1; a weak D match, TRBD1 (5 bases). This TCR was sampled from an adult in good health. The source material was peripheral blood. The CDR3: CASSSGRGTEAFF. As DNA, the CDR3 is TGTGCCAGCAGTTCAGGGAGAGGAACTGAAGCTTTCTTT.